One sample yielded the 26 T cell receptor beta chains listed below, sequenced in a study of beta chain features in type 1 diabetes (dated by TCRdb to the late 2010s). The method behind the library was the immunoSEQ multiplex PCR assay. The entire amount of isolated RNA was reverse transcribed using the High Capacity cDNA Reverse Transcription Kit, so the sequenced TCRB transcripts were expressed ones. TCRdb limited this immuneACCESS table to in-frame rearrangements with V and J called. A share of clones is missing; checked studies link under half to unresolved V genes, and the rest is unexplained. The sample table records about 350,000 clones; around 20% of these occur just once. The ten largest make up 0.044% of the sample. Sequenced: naive CD4+ T cells from blood. Explained via the paper, the cell subset or site label denotes: true naive CD4+ T cells. The receptors derive from a woman under 30 in good health.

This clone was counted a few times. J is TRBJ2-4 and V is TRBV11-2; the D gene is possibly TRBD1 (6 bases). V was trimmed by 0 bases and J by 7 bases, leaving 10 bases between them. The V gene's germline CDR1 is SGHAT and CDR2 FQNNGV. The CDR3 runs 14 residues. Here the CDR3 DNA reads TGTGCCAGCAGCTTAGATTCAGGGGTCAACATTCAGTACTTC. Translated, it gives CASSLDSGVNIQYF. Filled out from reference TRBV11-2 and TRBJ2-4, the complete variable domain reads EAGVAQSPRYKIIEKRQSVAFWCNPISGHATLYWYQQILGQGPKLLIQFQNNGVVDDSQLPKDRFSAERLKGVDSTLKIQPAKLEDSAVYLCASSLDSGVNIQYFGAGTRLSVL.

J is TRBJ2-2 and V is TRBV7-9; weak D call: TRBD2 (6 bases). The ends were cut back, 10 bases at V and 10 bases at J, with 10 bases in the middle. Germline CDR1 is SEHNR and CDR2 is FQNEAQ (reference sequence). CDR3 length: 10 amino acids. This CDR3 is CAIGGVELFF. The CDR3 bases are TGTGCCATCGGAGGGGTGGAGCTGTTTTTT.

This chain links TRBV19 with TRBJ2-6; 9 nucleotides line up with TRBD2. With V trimmed by 3 bases and J by 0 bases, 6 bases remained unmatched. The CDR3 consists of 18 residues. Germline CDR1 reads LNHDA; CDR2 reads SQIVND (reference sequence). DNA for the CDR3: TGTGCCAGTAGTATGAGGCTAGCGGGGTTCTCTGGGGCCAACGTCCTGACTTTC. Its translation is CASSMRLAGFSGANVLTF.

This rearrangement joins TRBV7-2 to TRBJ1-5; possibly TRBD1 for D (6 bases). This CDR3 spans 15 amino acids. V was trimmed by 4 bases and J by 4 bases, leaving 14 bases between them. Germline lookup yields CDR1 SGHTA and CDR2 FQGNSA. Here the CDR3 DNA reads TGTGCCAGCAGCTCGGGGGGCCGCTTTAATCAGCCCCAGCATTTT. Protein: CASSSGGRFNQPQHF.

This clone was found a few times. The chain is built from TRBV29-1 and TRBJ2-1; 9 nucleotides agree with TRBD2. This CDR3 is 14 amino acids long. In germline, CDR1 is SQVTM, CDR2 ANQGSEA. V lost 6 bases and J lost 7; bases outside the gene matches: 10. Here the CDR3 reads CSVPAAGGLNEQFF. The CDR3 DNA sequence: TGCAGCGTCCCGGCGGCGGGGGGGCTGAATGAGCAGTTCTTC.

This clone was counted only a few times. This chain uses TRBV7-2 with TRBJ2-5; D possibly corresponds to TRBD2 (6 bases). This CDR3 has 13 residues. Germline-derived CDR1 and CDR2 are SGHTA and FQGNSA. V lost 4 bases and J 4 bases, leaving 10 bases between the germline ends. CDR3 coding DNA: TGTGCCAGCAGCTGGGGGGTCCCAGAGACCCAGTACTTC. Protein sequence: CASSWGVPETQYF.

The chain carries TRBV11-2 and TRBJ2-3; maybe TRBD1 (6 bases). Germline V gene sequence: CDR1 SGHAT, CDR2 FQNNGV. V lost 8 bases to trimming and J lost 2 bases, with 14 bases between them. The CDR3 is 14 amino acids. In DNA, the CDR3 is TGTGCCAGCGTGAACAGGGCTACCACAGATACGCAGTATTTT. Its protein is CASVNRATTDTQYF. Using reference TRBV11-2 and TRBJ2-3 for the parts outside the CDR3, the full variable domain is EAGVAQSPRYKIIEKRQSVAFWCNPISGHATLYWYQQILGQGPKLLIQFQNNGVVDDSQLPKDRFSAERLKGVDSTLKIQPAKLEDSAVYLCASVNRATTDTQYFGPGTRLTVL.

In nucleotides, the CDR3 is TGTGCCAGCAGTTTTGAAATGGCTGACGAGCAGTACTTC. This gives the protein CASSFEMADEQYF. The rearrangement links TRBV2 to TRBJ2-7; D uncertain. This CDR3 has 13 amino acids. The V gene lost 5 bases and the J gene lost 5 bases, with 13 bases spanning the gap. Germline V lookup: CDR1 SNHLY, CDR2 FYNNEI.

The genes are TRBV25-1 and TRBJ2-3, with 8 bases that match TRBD1. Germline CDR1 MGHDK, CDR2 SYGVNS. V gave up 4 bases and J gave up 8 bases; unmatched junction bases: 11. This CDR3 spans 15 amino acids. CDR3: CASSGTGPKRSTQYF. In DNA, the CDR3 is TGTGCCAGCAGTGGGACAGGGCCCAAACGGAGTACGCAGTATTTT. Combining the CDR3 with reference TRBV25-1 and TRBJ2-3 gives the whole variable domain EADIYQTPRYLVIGTGKKITLECSQTMGHDKMYWYQQDPGMELHLIHYSYGVNSTEKGDLSSESTVSRIRTEHFPLTLESARPSHTSQYLCASSGTGPKRSTQYFGPGTRLTVL.

The table lists this clone with a few counts. The rearrangement uses TRBV7-9 and TRBJ1-2, with 9 bases matching TRBD1. Germline V gene sequence: CDR1 SEHNR, CDR2 FQNEAQ (reference sequence). This CDR3 spans 15 amino acids. V dropped 6 bases and J dropped 7; count of bases not matched to a gene: 12. In DNA form, the CDR3 reads TGTGCCAGCAGACCCACGCCGGGACAGGGTGGTGGCTACACCTTC. Its translation is CASRPTPGQGGGYTF.

There are a few counts of this clone. The chain links TRBV25-1 to TRBJ2-3, with 8 bases aligning to TRBD2. Trimming cost V 8 bases and J 1 base; bases outside gene matches: 2. Germline CDR1 is MGHDK and CDR2 is SYGVNS. This CDR3 has 13 amino acids. CDR3 sequence (DNA): TGTGCCAGCGGAGCGGGGGGCACAGATACGCAGTATTTT. Protein sequence: CASGAGGTDTQYF. Full variable domain (outside the CDR3, taken from reference TRBV25-1 and TRBJ2-3): EADIYQTPRYLVIGTGKKITLECSQTMGHDKMYWYQQDPGMELHLIHYSYGVNSTEKGDLSSESTVSRIRTEHFPLTLESARPSHTSQYLCASGAGGTDTQYFGPGTRLTVL.

This clone has more than one count but fewer than ten. The DNA of the CDR3 is TGTGCCAGCAGTGAAGCGCGACGGGCCGGGCGGGGCGAGCAGTACTTC. It is translated as CASSEARRAGRGEQYF. The chain links TRBV2 to TRBJ2-7, with a possible D match to TRBD2 (6 bases). This CDR3 is 16 amino acids long. The germline V gene has CDR1 SNHLY and CDR2 FYNNEI. The germline V and J ends were trimmed by 0 bases and 6 bases, with 18 bases remaining between them.

The J gene is TRBJ2-3, the V gene TRBV2; unclear D gene. CDR3 length: 15 amino acids. V was trimmed by 3 bases and J by 0 bases, leaving 10 bases between them. Per germline, CDR1 SNHLY and CDR2 FYNNEI. The CDR3 loop is CASSERRFSTDTQYF. CDR3 DNA sequence: TGTGCCAGCAGTGAGCGGCGTTTTAGCACAGATACGCAGTATTTT.

This clone was seen a few times. V gene TRBV14 combines with J gene TRBJ1-6; possible D gene TRBD1, 5 bases. Germline V CDR1 and CDR2: SGHDN, FVKESK. The CDR3 totals 16 residues. Trimming removed 0 bases from V and 10 bases from J, with 16 bases in between. The CDR3: CASSQDGGRVGSPLHF. CDR3 nucleotides: TGTGCCAGCAGCCAAGATGGCGGCAGGGTGGGATCACCCCTCCACTTT.

The rearrangement links TRBV2 to TRBJ2-7, with D maybe TRBD2 (6 bases). Germline V CDR1 and CDR2: SNHLY, FYNNEI. This CDR3 is 14 amino acids long. Trimming stripped 6 bases from V and 3 bases from J, with 15 bases between. In nucleotides, the CDR3 is TGTGCCAGCAGCCCCGCCCGGGGGAGCTACGAGCAGTACTTC. Translated, it gives CASSPARGSYEQYF.

This rearrangement joins TRBV7-2 to TRBJ2-1, with D perhaps TRBD2 (6 bases). Germline CDR1 SGHTA, CDR2 FQGNSA. The CDR3 loop spans 15 amino acids. The ends were cut back, 2 bases at V and 1 base at J, with 9 bases in the middle. The CDR3 here is CASSLISGSYNEQFF. CDR3 nucleotides: TGTGCCAGCAGCTTAATCAGCGGGTCCTACAATGAGCAGTTCTTC.

In its sample, this clone was seen a few times. The V and J genes are TRBV11-2 and TRBJ2-7; D may be TRBD2 (5 bases). V was cut by 0 bases and J by 6 bases, with 9 bases left in between. CDR1 and CDR2 from the germline V gene are SGHAT and FQNNGV. The CDR3 runs 13 residues. CDR3 bases: TGTGCCAGCAGCTTAGAGACGGGGATCGAGCAGTACTTC. Protein sequence: CASSLETGIEQYF.

The V gene is TRBV5-6, the J gene TRBJ2-7, with no clear D. There are 12 residues in the CDR3. Germline values: CDR1 SGHDT, CDR2 YYEEEE. Trimming stripped 4 bases from V and 2 bases from J, with 7 bases between. The CDR3 loop reads CASSQATYEQYF. For the CDR3, the DNA is TGTGCCAGCAGCCAGGCGACCTACGAGCAGTACTTC.

This clone was detected a few times. The chain has TRBV30 and TRBJ2-2, with 9 bases fitting TRBD2. The CDR3 has 16 residues. After removal of 1 base from V and 5 bases from J, the junction contained 8 bases not matched to a gene. Germline lookup yields CDR1 GTSNPN and CDR2 SVGIG (reference sequence). CDR3 sequence (DNA): TGTGCCTGGAGTGGAGGCGCGGGAGGGAAGACCGGGGAGCTGTTTTTT. This sequence encodes CAWSGGAGGKTGELFF.

This clone was counted a few times. V and J are TRBV9 and TRBJ2-1; 10 positions agree with TRBD2. The J segment lost 6 bases and the V segment lost 3 bases, leaving 3 bases of the junction unmatched. The germline V gene encodes CDR1 SGDLS and CDR2 YYNGEE. The CDR3 consists of 14 residues. The CDR3 reads CASSGTSGVNEQFF. CDR3 bases: TGTGCCAGCAGCGGCACTAGCGGGGTCAATGAGCAGTTCTTC.

This clone has only a few counts. The J gene is TRBJ2-1, the V gene TRBV12-5; D unclear. Per germline, CDR1 LGHNT and CDR2 FRNRAP. The CDR3 is 13 residues long. The ends were cut back, 1 base at V and 4 bases at J, with 5 bases in the middle. As DNA, the CDR3 is TGTGCTAGTGGTTTGGCTCTGTACAATGAGCAGTTCTTC. It is translated as CASGLALYNEQFF. Supplemented by reference TRBV12-5 and TRBJ2-1, the full variable domain reads DARVTQTPRHKVTEMGQEVTMRCQPILGHNTVFWYRQTMMQGLELLAYFRNRAPLDDSGMPKDRFSAEMPDATLATLKIQPSEPRDSAVYFCASGLALYNEQFFGPGTRLTVL.

This clone appeared a few times. The chain combines TRBV5-1 with TRBJ2-7, with 7 bases matching TRBD1. The CDR3 covers 13 residues. Looked up from germline, CDR1 is SGHRS and CDR2 is YFSETQ. V was clipped by 4 bases and J by 6 bases; unmatched bases: 7. The CDR3 DNA is TGCGCCAGCAGCCCCGACAGGGCGGGCGAGCAGTACTTC. This sequence encodes CASSPDRAGEQYF.

The chain carries TRBV7-9 and TRBJ1-2; 9 bases agree with TRBD1. CDR1 and CDR2 (germline): SEHNR, FQNEAQ (reference sequence). CDR3 length: 16 amino acids. J gave up 7 bases and V 3 bases, and 12 bases lay outside the gene matches. CDR3 sequence reads: CASSFLGGTGRSGYTF. The CDR3, as DNA: TGTGCCAGCAGCTTCCTTGGCGGGACAGGGCGCAGTGGCTACACCTTC.

The chain has TRBV15 and TRBJ2-7, with D maybe TRBD2 (5 bases). V lost 0 bases and J lost 4, with 10 bases in between. The CDR3 consists of 14 residues. Per the germline V gene, CDR1 is LNHNV and CDR2 is YYDKDF (reference sequence). CDR3 region: CATSRDWGVYEQYF. Here the CDR3 DNA reads TGTGCCACCAGCAGAGATTGGGGAGTTTACGAGCAGTACTTC.

Worth noting for this clone: Other DNA sequences of this sample code for an identical CDR3. V gene TRBV4-3 combines with J gene TRBJ2-3, with no clear D. Germline V CDR1 and CDR2: LGHNA, YSLEER. The CDR3 extends over 13 amino acids. The ends were cut back, 1 base at V and 5 bases at J, with 7 bases in the middle. CDR3 sequence: CASSQARRDTQYF. The CDR3 nucleotides are TGCGCCAGCAGCCAAGCGCGGCGAGATACGCAGTATTTT.

The chain couples TRBV18 to TRBJ2-1; maybe TRBD1 (6 bases). Trimming left V 0 bases short and J 7 bases short, with 10 bases between. The CDR3 sequence is 14 residues long. CDR1 and CDR2 from the germline V gene are KGHSH and LQKENI. The CDR3 DNA is TGTGCCAGCTCACCACCGCCAGGGGCAAATGAGCAGTTCTTC. Protein sequence: CASSPPPGANEQFF.